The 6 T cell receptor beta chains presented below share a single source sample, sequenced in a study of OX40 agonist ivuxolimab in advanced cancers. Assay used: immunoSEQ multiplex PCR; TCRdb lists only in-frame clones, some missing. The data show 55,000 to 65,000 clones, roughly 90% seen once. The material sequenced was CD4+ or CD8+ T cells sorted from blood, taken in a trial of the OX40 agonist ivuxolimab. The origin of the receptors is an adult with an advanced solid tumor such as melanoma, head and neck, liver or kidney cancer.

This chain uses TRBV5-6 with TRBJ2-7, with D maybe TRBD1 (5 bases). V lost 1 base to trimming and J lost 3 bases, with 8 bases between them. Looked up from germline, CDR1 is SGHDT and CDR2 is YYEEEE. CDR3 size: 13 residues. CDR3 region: CASSLYTGYEQYF. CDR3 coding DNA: TGTGCCAGCAGCTTGTACACAGGCTACGAGCAGTACTTC.

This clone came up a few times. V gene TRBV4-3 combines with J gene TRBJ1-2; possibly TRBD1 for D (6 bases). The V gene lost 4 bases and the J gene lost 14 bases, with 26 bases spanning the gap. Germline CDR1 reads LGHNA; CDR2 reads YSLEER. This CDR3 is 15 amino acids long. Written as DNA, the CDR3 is TGCGCCAGCAGCCTAGGACGGACAGACGTTACGGCTAAGACCTTC. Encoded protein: CASSLGRTDVTAKTF.

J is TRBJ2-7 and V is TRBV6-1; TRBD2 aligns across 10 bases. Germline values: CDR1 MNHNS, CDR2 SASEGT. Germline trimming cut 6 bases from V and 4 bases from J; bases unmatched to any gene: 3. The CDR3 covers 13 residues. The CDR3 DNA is TGTGCCAGCAGGGCTAGCGGGAGTTACGAGCAGTACGTC. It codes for CASRASGSYEQYV.

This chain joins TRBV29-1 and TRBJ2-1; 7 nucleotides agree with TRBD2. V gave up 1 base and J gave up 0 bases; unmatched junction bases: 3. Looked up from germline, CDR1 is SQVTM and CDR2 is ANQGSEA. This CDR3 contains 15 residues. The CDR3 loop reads CSVEGGGRSYNEQFF. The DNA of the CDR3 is TGCAGCGTTGAAGGGGGAGGGCGCTCCTACAATGAGCAGTTCTTC.

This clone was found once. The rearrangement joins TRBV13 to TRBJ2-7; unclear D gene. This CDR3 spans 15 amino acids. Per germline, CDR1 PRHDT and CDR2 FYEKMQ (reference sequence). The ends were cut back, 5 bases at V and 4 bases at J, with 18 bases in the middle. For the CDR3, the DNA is TGTGCCAGCAGCCACTCGTCCCAAGGTTTGTACGAGCAGTACTTC. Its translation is CASSHSSQGLYEQYF.

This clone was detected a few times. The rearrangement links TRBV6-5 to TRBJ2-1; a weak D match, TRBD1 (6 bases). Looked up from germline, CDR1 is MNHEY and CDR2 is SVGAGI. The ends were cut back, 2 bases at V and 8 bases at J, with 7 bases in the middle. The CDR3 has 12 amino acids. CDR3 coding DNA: TGTGCCAGCAGTTACGGGGGCGATGAGCAGTTCTTC. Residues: CASSYGGDEQFF.